This T cell receptor beta chain was obtained from a study of cytomegalovirus exposure and HLA in healthy donors. The germline gives CDR1 LGHNA, CDR2 YNFKEQ. This CDR3 comprises 15 residues. With 1 base clipped from V and 6 bases from J, the junction kept 5 bases outside the gene matches. Donors sampled were nominally healthy, though unrecorded immune exposures were likely. 60 Vbeta and 13 Jbeta primers were used in PCR. Sequenced by immunoSEQ multiplex PCR; TCRdb stores in-frame clones only, minus some. This sample has tens of thousands of clones, with around 78% found just once. Turning to this clone: The antigen remains undetermined.

Findings of the study overall: Later on, analysis showed that most CMV-associated TCR beta chains appeared to be HLA-restricted.

The chain links TRBV4-2 to TRBJ2-5, with TRBD1 matching over 10 bases. The sequencing input was PBMCs. The source of this sequence is a man aged 35 to 55 in good health and CMV-seronegative. CDR3 in amino acids: CASSQGTGGGKTQYF. CDR3 sequence (DNA): TGTGCCAGCAGCCAAGGGACAGGGGGTGGAAAGACCCAGTACTTC.